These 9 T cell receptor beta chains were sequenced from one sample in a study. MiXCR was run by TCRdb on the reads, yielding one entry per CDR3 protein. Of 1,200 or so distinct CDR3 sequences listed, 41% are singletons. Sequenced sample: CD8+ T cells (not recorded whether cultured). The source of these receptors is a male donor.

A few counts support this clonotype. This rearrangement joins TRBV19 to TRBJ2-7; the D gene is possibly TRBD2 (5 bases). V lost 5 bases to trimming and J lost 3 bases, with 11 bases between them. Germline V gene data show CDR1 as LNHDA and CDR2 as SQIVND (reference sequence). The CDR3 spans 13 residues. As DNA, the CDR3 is TGTGCCAGTAGTCAGAGGAGCGGCTACGAGCAGTACTTC. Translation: CASSQRSGYEQYF.

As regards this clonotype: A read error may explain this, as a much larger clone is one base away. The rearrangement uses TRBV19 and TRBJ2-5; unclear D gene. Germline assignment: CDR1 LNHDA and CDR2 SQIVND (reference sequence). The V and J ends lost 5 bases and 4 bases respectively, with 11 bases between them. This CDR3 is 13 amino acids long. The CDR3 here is CASSWHLRETQYF. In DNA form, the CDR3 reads TGTGCCAGTAGTTGGCACCTGAGAGAGACCCAGTACTTC.

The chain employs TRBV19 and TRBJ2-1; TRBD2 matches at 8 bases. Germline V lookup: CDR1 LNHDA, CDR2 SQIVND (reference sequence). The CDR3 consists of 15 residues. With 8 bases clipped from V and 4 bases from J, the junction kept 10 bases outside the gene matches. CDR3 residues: CASGIKAGGYNEQFF. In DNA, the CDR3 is TGTGCCAGTGGAATCAAGGCGGGGGGTTACAATGAGCAGTTCTTC.

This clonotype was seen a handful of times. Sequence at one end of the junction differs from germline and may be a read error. The CDR3 spells CASSIRSAYERYF. The CDR3 DNA follows: TGTGCCAGTAGTATCCGGTCCGCCTACGAGCGGTACTTC. The rearrangement joins TRBV19 to TRBJ2-7; D is undetermined. The CDR3 totals 13 residues. The germline gives CDR1 LNHDA, CDR2 SQIVND (reference sequence).

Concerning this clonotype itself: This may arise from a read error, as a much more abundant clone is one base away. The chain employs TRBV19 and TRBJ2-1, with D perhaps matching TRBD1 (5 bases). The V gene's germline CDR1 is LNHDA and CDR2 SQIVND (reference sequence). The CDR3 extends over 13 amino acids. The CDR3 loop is CASSIRSGHEQLF. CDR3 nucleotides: TGTGCCAGTAGTATACGGTCAGGGCATGAGCAGTTATTC.

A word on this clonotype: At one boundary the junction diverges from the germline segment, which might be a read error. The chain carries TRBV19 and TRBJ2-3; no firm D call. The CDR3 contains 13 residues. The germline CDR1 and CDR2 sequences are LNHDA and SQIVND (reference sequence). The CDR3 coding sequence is TGTGCCAGTGGTATACGGAGCACAGATACGCAGTACTTT. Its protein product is CASGIRSTDTQYF.

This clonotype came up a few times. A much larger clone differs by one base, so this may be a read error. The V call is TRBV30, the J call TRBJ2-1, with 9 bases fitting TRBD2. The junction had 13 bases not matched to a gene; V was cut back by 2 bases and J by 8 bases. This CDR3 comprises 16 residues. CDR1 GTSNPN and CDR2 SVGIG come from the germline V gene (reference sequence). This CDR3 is CAWSTVRTSANDEQFF. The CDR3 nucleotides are TGTGCCTGGAGTACCGTACGGACTAGCGCCAACGATGAGCAGTTCTTC.

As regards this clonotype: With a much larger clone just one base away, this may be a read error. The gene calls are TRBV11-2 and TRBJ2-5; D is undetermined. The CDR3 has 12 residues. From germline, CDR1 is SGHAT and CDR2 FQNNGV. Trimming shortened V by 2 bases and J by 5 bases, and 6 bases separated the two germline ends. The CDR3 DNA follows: TGTGCCAGCAGCTTATTCGGCGAGACCCAGTACTTC. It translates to CASSLFGETQYF. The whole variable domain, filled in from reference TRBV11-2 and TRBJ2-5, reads EAGVAQSPRYKIIEKRQSVAFWCNPISGHATLYWYQQILGQGPKLLIQFQNNGVVDDSQLPKDRFSAERLKGVDSTLKIQPAKLEDSAVYLCASSLFGETQYFGPGTRLLVL.

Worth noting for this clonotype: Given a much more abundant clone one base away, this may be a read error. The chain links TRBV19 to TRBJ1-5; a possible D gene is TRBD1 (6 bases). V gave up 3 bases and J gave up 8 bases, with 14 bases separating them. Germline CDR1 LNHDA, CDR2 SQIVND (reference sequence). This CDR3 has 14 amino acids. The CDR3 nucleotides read TGTGCCAGTAGTATCCTCGGGGGCCCCAAGCCCCAGCATTTT. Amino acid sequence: CASSILGGPKPQHF.